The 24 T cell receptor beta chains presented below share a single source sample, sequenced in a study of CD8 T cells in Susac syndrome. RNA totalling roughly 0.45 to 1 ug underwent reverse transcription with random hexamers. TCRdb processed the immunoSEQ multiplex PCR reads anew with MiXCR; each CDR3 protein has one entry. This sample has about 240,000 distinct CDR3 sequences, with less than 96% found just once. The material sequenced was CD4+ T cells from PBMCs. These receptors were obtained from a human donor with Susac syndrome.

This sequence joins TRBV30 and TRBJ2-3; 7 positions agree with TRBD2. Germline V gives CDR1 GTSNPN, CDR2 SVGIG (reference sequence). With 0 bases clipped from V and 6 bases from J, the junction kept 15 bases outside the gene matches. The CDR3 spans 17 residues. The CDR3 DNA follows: TGTGCCTGGAGTGTACTATATGACGGCGGGAGTTTGGATACGCAGTATTTT. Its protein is CAWSVLYDGGSLDTQYF.

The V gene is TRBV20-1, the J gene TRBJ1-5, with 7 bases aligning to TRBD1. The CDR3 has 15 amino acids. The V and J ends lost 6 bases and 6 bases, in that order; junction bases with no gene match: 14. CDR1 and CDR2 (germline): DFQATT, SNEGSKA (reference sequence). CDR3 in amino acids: CSASKADRDGQPQHF. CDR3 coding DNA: TGCAGTGCCTCTAAGGCCGACAGGGATGGTCAGCCCCAGCATTTT.

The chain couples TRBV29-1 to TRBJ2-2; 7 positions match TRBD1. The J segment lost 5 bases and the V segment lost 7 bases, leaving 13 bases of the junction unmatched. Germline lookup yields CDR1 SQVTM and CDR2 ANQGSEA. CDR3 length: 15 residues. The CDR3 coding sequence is TGCAGCGCCCCCTACCGGGACAGAGAGACCGGGGAGCTGTTTTTT. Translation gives CSAPYRDRETGELFF.

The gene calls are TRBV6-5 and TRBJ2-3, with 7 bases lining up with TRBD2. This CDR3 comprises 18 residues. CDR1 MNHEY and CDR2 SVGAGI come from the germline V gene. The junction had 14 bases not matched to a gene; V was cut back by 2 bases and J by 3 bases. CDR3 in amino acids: CASSYPPLAGEGTDTQYF. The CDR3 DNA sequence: TGTGCCAGCAGTTACCCGCCCCTGGCGGGAGAGGGGACAGATACGCAGTATTTT.

CDR3 nucleotide sequence: TGCGCCAGCAGCCAAGACAGTAATTCCGGGAATGAGCAGTTCTTC. Protein sequence: CASSQDSNSGNEQFF. V usage is TRBV4-1 and J usage is TRBJ2-1, with D uncertain. Trimming cost V 0 bases and J 7 bases, with 13 bases left between them. CDR1 MGHRA and CDR2 YSYEKL come from the germline V gene. The CDR3 has 15 amino acids.

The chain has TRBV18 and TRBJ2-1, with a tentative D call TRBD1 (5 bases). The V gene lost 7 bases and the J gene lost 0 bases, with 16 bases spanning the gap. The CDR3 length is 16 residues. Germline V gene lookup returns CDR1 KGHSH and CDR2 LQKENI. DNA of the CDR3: TGTGCCAGCTTAGACCAGGGAAAGGCCTCCTACAATGAGCAGTTCTTC. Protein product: CASLDQGKASYNEQFF.

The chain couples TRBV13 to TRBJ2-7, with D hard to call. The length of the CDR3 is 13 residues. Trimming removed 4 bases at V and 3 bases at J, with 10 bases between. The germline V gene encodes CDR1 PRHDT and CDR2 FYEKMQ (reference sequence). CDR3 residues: CASSSKRRYEQYF. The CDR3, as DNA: TGTGCCAGCAGCTCGAAAAGACGCTACGAGCAGTACTTC.

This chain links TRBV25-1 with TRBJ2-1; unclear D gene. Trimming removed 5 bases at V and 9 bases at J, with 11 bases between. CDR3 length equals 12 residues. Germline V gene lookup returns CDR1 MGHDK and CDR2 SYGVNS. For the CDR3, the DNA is TGTGCCAGCAGTCGCTCGGGCCGTGAGCAGTTCTTC. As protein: CASSRSGREQFF.

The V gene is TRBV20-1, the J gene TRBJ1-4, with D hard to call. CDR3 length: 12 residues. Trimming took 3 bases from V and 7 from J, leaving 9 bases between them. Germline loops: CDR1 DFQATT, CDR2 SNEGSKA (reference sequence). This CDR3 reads CSASVWGEKLFF. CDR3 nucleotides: TGCAGTGCTAGCGTTTGGGGTGAAAAACTGTTTTTT.

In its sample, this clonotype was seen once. Written as DNA, the CDR3 is TGTGCCAGCTCACCACCTACAGAAAGAGAGACCCAGTACTTC. It yields the protein CASSPPTERETQYF. The V and J genes are TRBV18 and TRBJ2-5; no firm D call. Looked up from germline, CDR1 is KGHSH and CDR2 is LQKENI. V was clipped by 0 bases and J by 4 bases, with 9 bases between them. The CDR3 is 14 residues long.

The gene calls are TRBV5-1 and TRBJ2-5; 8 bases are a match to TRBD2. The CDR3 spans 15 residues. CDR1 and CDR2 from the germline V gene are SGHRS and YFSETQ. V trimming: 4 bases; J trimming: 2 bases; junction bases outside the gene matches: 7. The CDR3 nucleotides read TGCGCCAGCAGCCCAGGGACTAGGAGGCAAGAGACCCAGTACTTC. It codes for CASSPGTRRQETQYF.

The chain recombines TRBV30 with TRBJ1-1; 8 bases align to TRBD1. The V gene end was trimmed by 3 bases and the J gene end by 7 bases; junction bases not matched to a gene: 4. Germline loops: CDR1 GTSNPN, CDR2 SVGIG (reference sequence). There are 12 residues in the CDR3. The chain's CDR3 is CAWRDREGEAFF. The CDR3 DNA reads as TGTGCCTGGAGGGACAGGGAAGGTGAAGCTTTCTTT. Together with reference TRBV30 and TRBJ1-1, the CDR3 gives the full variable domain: SQTIHQWPATLVQPVGSPLSLECTVEGTSNPNLYWYRQAAGRGLQLLFYSVGIGQISSEVPQNLSASRPQDRQFILSSKKLLLSDSGFYLCAWRDREGEAFFGQGTRLTVV.

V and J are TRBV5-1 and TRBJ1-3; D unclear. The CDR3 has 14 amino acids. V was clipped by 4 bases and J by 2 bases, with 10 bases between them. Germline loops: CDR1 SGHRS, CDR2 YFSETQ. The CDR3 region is CASSPGATGNTIYF. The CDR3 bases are TGCGCCAGCAGCCCCGGAGCAACTGGAAACACCATATATTTT.

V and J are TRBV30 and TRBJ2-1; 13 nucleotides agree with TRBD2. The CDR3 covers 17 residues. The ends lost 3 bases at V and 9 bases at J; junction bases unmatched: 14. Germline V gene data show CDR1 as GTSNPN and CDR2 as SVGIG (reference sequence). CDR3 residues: CAWSLDRTSGSRGEQFF. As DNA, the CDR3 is TGTGCCTGGAGCCTGGATAGGACTAGCGGGAGTCGGGGTGAGCAGTTCTTC.

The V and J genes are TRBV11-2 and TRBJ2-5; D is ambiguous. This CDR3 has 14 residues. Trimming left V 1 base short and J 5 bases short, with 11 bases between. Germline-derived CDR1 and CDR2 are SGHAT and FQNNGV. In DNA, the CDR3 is TGTGCCAGCAGCTTAGGCCCGGGTTTCGAGACCCAGTACTTC. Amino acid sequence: CASSLGPGFETQYF.

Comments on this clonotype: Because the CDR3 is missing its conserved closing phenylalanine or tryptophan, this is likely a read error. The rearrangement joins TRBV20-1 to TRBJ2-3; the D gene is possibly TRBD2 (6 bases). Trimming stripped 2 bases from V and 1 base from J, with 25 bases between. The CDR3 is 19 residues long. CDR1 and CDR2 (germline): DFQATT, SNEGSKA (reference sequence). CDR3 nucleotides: TGCAGTGCTAGAACCTTAACGGGAGCGTTCTTCTGGGGCACAGATACGCAGTATTCT. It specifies CSARTLTGAFFWGTDTQYS.

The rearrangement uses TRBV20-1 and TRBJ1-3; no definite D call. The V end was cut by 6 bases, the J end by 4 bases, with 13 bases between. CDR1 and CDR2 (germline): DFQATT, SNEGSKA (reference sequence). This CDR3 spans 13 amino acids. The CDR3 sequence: CSARRAAGNTIYF. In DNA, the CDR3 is TGCAGTGCCCGGAGGGCAGCCGGAAACACCATATATTTT.

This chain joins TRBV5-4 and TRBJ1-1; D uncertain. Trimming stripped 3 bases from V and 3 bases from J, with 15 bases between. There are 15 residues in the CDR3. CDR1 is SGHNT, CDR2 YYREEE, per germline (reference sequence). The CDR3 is CASSSYMTPDTEAFF. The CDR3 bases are TGTGCCAGCAGCTCCTATATGACACCGGACACTGAAGCTTTCTTT. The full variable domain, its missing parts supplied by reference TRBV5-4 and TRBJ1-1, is ETGVTQSPTHLIKTRGQQVTLRCSSQSGHNTVSWYQQALGQGPQFIFQYYREEENGRGNFPPRFSGLQFPNYSSELNVNALELDDSALYLCASSSYMTPDTEAFFGQGTRLTVV.

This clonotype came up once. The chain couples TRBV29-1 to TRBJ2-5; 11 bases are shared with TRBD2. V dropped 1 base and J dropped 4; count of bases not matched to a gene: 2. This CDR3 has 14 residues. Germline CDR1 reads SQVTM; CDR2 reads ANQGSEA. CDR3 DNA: TGCAGCGTTGAAGGACTAGCGGGACGAGAGACCCAGTACTTC. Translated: CSVEGLAGRETQYF.

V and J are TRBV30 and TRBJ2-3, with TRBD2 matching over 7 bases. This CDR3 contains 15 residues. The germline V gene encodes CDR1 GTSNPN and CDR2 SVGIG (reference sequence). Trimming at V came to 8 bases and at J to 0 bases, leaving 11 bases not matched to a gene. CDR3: CAGGWGGKSTDTQYF. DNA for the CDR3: TGTGCCGGCGGCTGGGGGGGGAAGAGCACAGATACGCAGTATTTT.

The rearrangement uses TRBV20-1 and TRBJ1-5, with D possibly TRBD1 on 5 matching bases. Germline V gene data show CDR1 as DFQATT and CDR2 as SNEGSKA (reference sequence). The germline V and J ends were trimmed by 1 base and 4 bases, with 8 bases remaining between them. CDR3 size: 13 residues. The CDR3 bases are TGCAGTGCTAGAGGGGACCTGAATCAGCCCCAGCATTTT. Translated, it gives CSARGDLNQPQHF.

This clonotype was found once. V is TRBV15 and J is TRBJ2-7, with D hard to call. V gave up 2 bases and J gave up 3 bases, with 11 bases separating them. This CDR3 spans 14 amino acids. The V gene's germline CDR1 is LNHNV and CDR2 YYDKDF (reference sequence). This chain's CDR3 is CATSRRTYNYEQYF. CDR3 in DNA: TGTGCCACCAGCAGACGGACCTACAACTACGAGCAGTACTTC.

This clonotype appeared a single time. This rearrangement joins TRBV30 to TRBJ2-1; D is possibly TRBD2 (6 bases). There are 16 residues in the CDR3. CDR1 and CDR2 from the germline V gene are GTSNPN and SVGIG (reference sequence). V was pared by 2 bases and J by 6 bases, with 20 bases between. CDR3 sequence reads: CAWSPPAGSHFNEQFF. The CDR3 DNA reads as TGTGCCTGGAGTCCCCCTGCGGGAAGTCATTTCAATGAGCAGTTCTTC.

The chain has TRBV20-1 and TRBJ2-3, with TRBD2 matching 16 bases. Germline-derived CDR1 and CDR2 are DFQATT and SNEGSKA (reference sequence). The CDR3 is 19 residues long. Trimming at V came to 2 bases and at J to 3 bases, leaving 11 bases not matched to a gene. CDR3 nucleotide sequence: TGCAGTGCTAGAATGGGACTAGCGGGAGGGCTCCTTGGGACAGATACGCAGTATTTT. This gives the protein CSARMGLAGGLLGTDTQYF.